This TCR beta chain was recovered during a study of T cell responses to AZD1222 COVID-19 vaccine. About the research overall: Pooled in the analysis were second doses at about 4 or about 12 weeks.

Libraries were prepared by immunoSEQ multiplex PCR; TCRdb keeps only in-frame clonotypes and omits some of them. The sample includes roughly 120,000 clones, around 88% of them seen just once. CDR3 size: 14 residues. Trimming removed 6 bases from V and 2 bases from J, with 13 bases in between. Germline CDR1 is MNHEY and CDR2 is SVGEGT. The specimen comprised peripheral blood, sampled on day 0 of AZD1222 vaccination. This sequence originates from an adult in good health. This chain uses TRBV6-2 or TRBV6-3 with TRBJ1-2, with D possibly being TRBD1 (5 bases). The CDR3 here is CASSTPGTNYGYTF. For the CDR3, the DNA is TGTGCCAGCAGCACTCCCGGGACCAACTATGGCTACACCTTC.